Shown below are 14 T cell receptor beta chains from a single sample sequenced in a study of beta chain features in type 1 diabetes (dated by TCRdb to between 2018 and 2020). The library was built by means of the immunoSEQ multiplex PCR assay. All of the isolated RNA was reverse transcribed with the High Capacity cDNA Reverse Transcription Kit, so expressed TCRB transcripts were sequenced. TCRdb provides this immuneACCESS table in a form limited to in-frame rearrangements. Some clones are lacking; in checked studies, under half of them reflect an unresolved V gene, and why the rest are absent is not known. The sample contains about 350,000 clones, around a fifth of them found a single time. In total, the top ten clones hold under 0.055% of the sample. The sequencing sample was made of naive CD4+ T cells from blood. The sample's cell subset or site label, in plain terms: true naive CD4+ T cells. These TCRs come from a woman aged 18-30 years in good health.

This chain joins TRBV5-4 and TRBJ2-5; no firm D call. The end of the DNA aligns better with TRBJ2-7, so the J call may be wrong. The CDR3 is made up of 12 amino acids. Germline V gene sequence: CDR1 SGHNT, CDR2 YYREEE (reference sequence). In DNA, the CDR3 is TGTGCCAGCACGAACTTGCGAAACGAGCAGTACTTC. This encodes CASTNLRNEQYF.

This clone was detected a few times. The chain employs TRBV5-6 and TRBJ2-5, with D hard to call. CDR1 and CDR2 (germline): SGHDT, YYEEEE. The CDR3 consists of 13 residues. V lost 0 bases to trimming and J lost 2 bases, with 5 bases between them. CDR3 protein: CASSLDIQETQYF. CDR3 DNA sequence: TGTGCCAGCAGCTTGGACATACAAGAGACCCAGTACTTC.

This clone was seen a single time. This sequence joins TRBV21-1 and TRBJ2-5; TRBD2, the D gene given by the table, was not confirmed from the DNA. TRBV21-1 is described as a pseudogene. The CDR3 length is 16 residues. CDR3: CASSKIASGRQETQYF. The CDR3 bases are TGTGCCAGCAGCAAAATTGCTAGCGGGAGACAAGAGACCCAGTACTTC.

There are a few counts of this clone. This rearrangement joins TRBV29-1 to TRBJ2-5; the match to TRBD2 covers 9 bases. Germline V gene lookup returns CDR1 SQVTM and CDR2 ANQGSEA. V lost 3 bases and J lost 5; bases outside the gene matches: 4. The CDR3 covers 13 residues. CDR3 protein: CSVESSGVETQYF. The CDR3, as DNA: TGCAGCGTTGAGTCTAGCGGGGTCGAGACCCAGTACTTC.

This rearrangement joins TRBV7-9 to TRBJ1-2; the D gene is possibly TRBD1 (5 bases). Germline values: CDR1 SEHNR, CDR2 FQNEAQ (reference sequence). V lost 5 bases to trimming and J lost 0 bases, with 10 bases between them. This CDR3 is built from 14 residues. CDR3 bases: TGTGCCAGCAGCACACAGGATGCTAACTATGGCTACACCTTC. Amino acids: CASSTQDANYGYTF.

In its sample, this clone was seen a few times. The gene calls are TRBV19 and TRBJ2-7; a possible D gene is TRBD2 (7 bases). Germline values: CDR1 LNHDA, CDR2 SQIVND (reference sequence). The CDR3 length is 12 residues. The ends were cut back, 6 bases at V and 5 bases at J, with 11 bases in the middle. DNA of the CDR3: TGTGCCAGTAGGGGGGGGCTCGACGAGCAGTACTTC. Translating it yields CASRGGLDEQYF.

This clone was seen only a few times. The chain carries TRBV5-1 and TRBJ2-5, with 8 bases fitting TRBD2. Losses at the gene ends were 1 base for V and 1 base for J; bases not matched to a gene: 3. CDR3 length equals 15 residues. The germline gives CDR1 SGHRS, CDR2 YFSETQ. The CDR3, as DNA: TGCGCCAGCAGCTTGCCTAGCGGGCCCCAAGAGACCCAGTACTTC. The encoded protein is CASSLPSGPQETQYF.

There are a few counts of this clone. V gene TRBV5-6 combines with J gene TRBJ1-1; D possibly corresponds to TRBD1 (5 bases). V lost 0 bases to trimming and J lost 7 bases, with 7 bases between them. Germline CDR1 SGHDT, CDR2 YYEEEE. The CDR3 length is 12 residues. CDR3 residues: CASSLVGHEAFF. CDR3 DNA sequence: TGTGCCAGCAGCTTGGTAGGACATGAAGCTTTCTTT.

The chain has TRBV10-3 and TRBJ2-2; no firm D call. CDR1 and CDR2 from the germline V gene are ENHRY and SYGVKD. The ends were cut back, 2 bases at V and 4 bases at J, with 8 bases in the middle. The CDR3 extends over 14 amino acids. The CDR3 bases are TGTGCCATCAGTGAGACGAGAGGCACCGGGGAGCTGTTTTTT. It codes for CAISETRGTGELFF.

This clone was detected a few times. This chain's CDR3 is CSVGRGETQYF. The CDR3 DNA sequence: TGCAGCGTTGGTAGGGGGGAGACCCAGTACTTC. The chain carries TRBV29-1 and TRBJ2-5; D perhaps matches TRBD1 (6 bases). CDR1 is SQVTM and CDR2 is ANQGSEA in the germline V gene. V gave up 4 bases and J gave up 5 bases, with 8 bases separating them. The CDR3 is 11 residues long.

This clone was counted only a few times. Within the sample, other DNA sequences also encode this same CDR3. The chain recombines TRBV5-1 with TRBJ1-1, with TRBD1 as a possible D gene (6 bases). V was cut by 0 bases and J by 5 bases, with 8 bases left in between. The CDR3 has 13 residues. Germline V gene lookup returns CDR1 SGHRS and CDR2 YFSETQ. The CDR3 sequence: CASSLDRDTEAFF. In DNA form, the CDR3 reads TGCGCCAGCAGCTTGGACAGGGATACTGAAGCTTTCTTT.

J is TRBJ2-5 and V is TRBV13, with 9 bases matching TRBD1. Germline trimming cut 7 bases from V and 5 bases from J; bases unmatched to any gene: 11. CDR1 and CDR2 from the germline V gene are PRHDT and FYEKMQ (reference sequence). The CDR3 contains 15 residues. CDR3 sequence reads: CASNLNRGRLETQYF. The CDR3 nucleotides read TGTGCCAGCAACCTTAACAGGGGGCGGCTGGAGACCCAGTACTTC. Complete variable domain (other parts from reference TRBV13 and TRBJ2-5): AAGVIQSPRHLIKEKRETATLKCYPIPRHDTVYWYQQGPGQDPQFLISFYEKMQSDKGSIPDRFSAQQFSDYHSELNMSSLELGDSALYFCASNLNRGRLETQYFGPGTRLLVL.

This clone was detected only once. The genes are TRBV30 and TRBJ1-2, with 7 positions matching TRBD1. CDR3 length equals 13 residues. V trimming: 1 base; J trimming: 7 bases; junction bases outside the gene matches: 6. Germline CDR1 reads GTSNPN; CDR2 reads SVGIG (reference sequence). Here the CDR3 reads CAWSEGARGGYTF. CDR3 nucleotides: TGTGCCTGGAGTGAGGGGGCGCGAGGTGGCTACACCTTC.

This chain uses TRBV6-5 with TRBJ2-5, with D possibly TRBD1 on 5 matching bases. The V gene lost 4 bases and the J gene lost 7 bases, with 13 bases spanning the gap. The CDR3 covers 13 residues. Germline values: CDR1 MNHEY, CDR2 SVGAGI. In nucleotides, the CDR3 is TGTGCCAGCAGTTCCAGTGGGGCGGTGACCCAGTACTTC. Protein product: CASSSSGAVTQYF.